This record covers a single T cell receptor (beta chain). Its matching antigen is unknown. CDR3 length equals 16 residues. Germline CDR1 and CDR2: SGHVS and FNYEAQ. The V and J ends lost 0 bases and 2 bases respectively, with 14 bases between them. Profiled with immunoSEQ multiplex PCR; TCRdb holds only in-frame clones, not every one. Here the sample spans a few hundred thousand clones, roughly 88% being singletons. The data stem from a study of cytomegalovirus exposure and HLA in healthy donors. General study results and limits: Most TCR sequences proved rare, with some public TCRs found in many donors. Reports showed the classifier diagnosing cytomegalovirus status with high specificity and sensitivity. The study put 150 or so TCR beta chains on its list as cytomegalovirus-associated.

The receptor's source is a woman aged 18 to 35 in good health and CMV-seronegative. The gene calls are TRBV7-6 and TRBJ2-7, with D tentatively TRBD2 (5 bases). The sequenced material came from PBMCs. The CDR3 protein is CASSLADRTRAYEQYF. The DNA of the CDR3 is TGTGCCAGCAGCTTAGCAGACCGGACGCGGGCCTACGAGCAGTACTTC.